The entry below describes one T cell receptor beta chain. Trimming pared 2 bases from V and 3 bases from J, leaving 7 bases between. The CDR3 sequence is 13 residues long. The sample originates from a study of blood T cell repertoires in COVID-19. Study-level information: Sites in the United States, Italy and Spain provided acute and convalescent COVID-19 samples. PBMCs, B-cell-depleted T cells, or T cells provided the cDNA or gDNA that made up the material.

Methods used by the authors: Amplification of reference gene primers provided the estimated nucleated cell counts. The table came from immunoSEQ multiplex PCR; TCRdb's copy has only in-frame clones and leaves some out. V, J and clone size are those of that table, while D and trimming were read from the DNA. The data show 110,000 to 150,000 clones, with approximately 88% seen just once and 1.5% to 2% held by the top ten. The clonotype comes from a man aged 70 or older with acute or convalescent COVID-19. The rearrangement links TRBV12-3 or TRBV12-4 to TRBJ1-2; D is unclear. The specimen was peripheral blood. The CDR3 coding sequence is TGTGCCAGCAGTTTAATGGACTACTATGGCTACACCTTC. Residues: CASSLMDYYGYTF.